The clone carrying this T cell receptor beta chain showed up just a few times. CDR3 length equals 18 residues. Unmatched junction bases numbered 14, after V lost 3 bases and J lost 3 bases. Per germline, CDR1 LNHNV and CDR2 YYDKDF (reference sequence). In the study's own analysis: Estimation of nucleated cell counts relied on the amplification of reference gene primers. Sequencing was performed with immunoSEQ multiplex PCR; in TCRdb, only in-frame clones are kept and a portion is missing. V and J calls and clone size are copied from that table; D and trimming were computed from the DNA. The sample lists about 180,000 clones, over 60% occurring once. This specimen belongs to a study of blood T cell repertoires in COVID-19. About the research overall: Specimens from acute and convalescent COVID-19 originated in the United States, Italy and Spain. Nucleic acid was either cDNA or gDNA, and it came from T cells, B-cell-depleted T cells, or PBMCs.

The TCR sequence derives from a woman aged 70 to 79 with acute or convalescent COVID-19. This sequence joins TRBV15 and TRBJ2-1; 7 nucleotides agree with TRBD2. Sample: peripheral blood. CDR3 region: CATSSGDRRGSLYNEQFF. CDR3 DNA sequence: TGTGCCACCAGCAGTGGCGATCGACGCGGGAGTCTCTACAATGAGCAGTTCTTC.